This T cell receptor (beta chain) was sequenced for a study of cytomegalovirus exposure and HLA in healthy donors. This CDR3 has 16 amino acids. The V gene end was trimmed by 2 bases and the J gene end by 1 base; junction bases not matched to a gene: 4. CDR1 and CDR2 (germline): SGHTA, FQGNSA. Concerning this clone: Its antigen is still unknown.

The PCR had 60 Vbeta and 13 Jbeta primers. Sequenced by immunoSEQ multiplex PCR; TCRdb stores in-frame clones only, minus some. The sample includes some 120,000 clones, roughly 75% of them seen just once. Study results and caveats: Indistinguishability led to the exclusion of some V segments, TRBV6-2 and TRBV6-3 included. Researchers counted some 150 TCR beta chains as cytomegalovirus-associated. Reported results showed that the classifier diagnosed cytomegalovirus status with high specificity and sensitivity.

The sample comprised PBMCs. This chain joins TRBV7-2 and TRBJ2-5; 10 bases align to TRBD2. The origin of this receptor is a woman aged 50 to 65 in good health and CMV-seronegative. DNA for the CDR3: TGTGCCAGCAGCTTATTAGGACTAGCGGTCCAAGAGACCCAGTACTTC. Protein: CASSLLGLAVQETQYF.